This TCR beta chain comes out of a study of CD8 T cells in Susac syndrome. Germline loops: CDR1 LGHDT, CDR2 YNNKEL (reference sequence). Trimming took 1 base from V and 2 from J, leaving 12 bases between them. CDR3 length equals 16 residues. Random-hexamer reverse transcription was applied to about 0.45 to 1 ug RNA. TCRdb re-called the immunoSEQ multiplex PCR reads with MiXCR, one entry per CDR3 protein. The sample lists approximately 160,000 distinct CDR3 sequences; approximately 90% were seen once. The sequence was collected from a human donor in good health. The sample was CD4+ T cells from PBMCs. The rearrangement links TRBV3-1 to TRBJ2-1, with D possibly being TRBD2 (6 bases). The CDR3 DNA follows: TGTGCCAGCAGCCAAGTTGCGGGGAGCCCCTACAATGAGCAGTTCTTC. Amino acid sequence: CASSQVAGSPYNEQFF.